Below, 27 T cell receptor beta chains from the same sample are listed, as sequenced in a study of shared clonotypes between healthy human individuals. Selected positively for CCR7 and CD45RO-negative, naive CD8 cells excluded terminally differentiated effector memory CD45RA+ cells. TCRdb's table, derived via immunoSEQ multiplex PCR, lists solely in-frame clones and lacks some. Here the sample spans around 2.1 million clones, 85% to 95% being singletons. The specimen sequenced was naive CD8+ T cells from PBMCs. These receptors originate from a man between 18 and 35 years old in good health. Some clones in this sample may be carry-over from other donors' samples.

CDR3 bases: TGTGCCACCAGCAGAGGGGACAGGGGCCTCACAGATACGCAGTATTTT. Its protein product is CATSRGDRGLTDTQYF. This chain connects TRBV15 to TRBJ2-3; 10 bases match TRBD1. With 1 base clipped from V and 2 bases from J, the junction kept 3 bases outside the gene matches. Looked up from germline, CDR1 is LNHNV and CDR2 is YYDKDF (reference sequence). This CDR3 is built from 16 residues.

The chain is built from TRBV4-1 and TRBJ1-4; D is perhaps TRBD1 (6 bases). This CDR3 is built from 13 residues. Between the trimmed V and J ends, which lost 3 bases and 8 bases, there was a span of 10 bases. Germline CDR1 MGHRA, CDR2 YSYEKL. The CDR3 coding sequence is TGCGCCAGCAGCCAGATGGGGGGCGAAAAACTGTTTTTT. This codes for CASSQMGGEKLFF.

In its sample, this clone was seen once. The same CDR3 is also encoded by other DNA sequences in this sample. The V call is TRBV11-2, the J call TRBJ2-1; D unclear. The V end was cut by 5 bases, the J end by 6 bases, with 8 bases between. CDR3 length equals 12 residues. Germline CDR1 reads SGHAT; CDR2 reads FQNNGV. The CDR3 DNA sequence: TGTGCCAGCAGCCCCTCTCCCAATGAGCAGTTCTTC. Translated: CASSPSPNEQFF.

This chain uses TRBV29-1 with TRBJ2-5, with D perhaps TRBD2 (5 bases). Trimming cost V 0 bases and J 5 bases, with 10 bases left between them. This CDR3 is built from 13 residues. Germline CDR1 and CDR2: SQVTM and ANQGSEA. The CDR3 DNA is TGCAGCGTTGAAGATCGGGGATGGGAGACCCAGTACTTC. It yields the protein CSVEDRGWETQYF.

The chain links TRBV5-3 to TRBJ2-1; 10 bases map to TRBD2. TRBV5-3 is flagged as an ORF with uncertain function. The CDR3 is made up of 16 amino acids. The V gene end was trimmed by 4 bases and the J gene end by 9 bases; junction bases not matched to a gene: 13. CDR3 in amino acids: CARSEETSGRAGEQFF. CDR3 sequence (DNA): TGTGCCAGAAGCGAGGAAACCAGCGGGAGGGCCGGTGAGCAGTTCTTC.

The chain has TRBV4-3 and TRBJ1-1; tentative D call: TRBD1 (5 bases). CDR3 length: 15 residues. Germline assignment: CDR1 LGHNA and CDR2 YSLEER. Trimming cost V 3 bases and J 5 bases, with 16 bases left between them. CDR3 amino acids: CASSHRGTLGTEAFF. Written as DNA, the CDR3 is TGCGCCAGCAGCCATCGTGGGACCCTGGGGACTGAAGCTTTCTTT.

The rearrangement joins TRBV30 to TRBJ2-7; 7 bases align to TRBD1. The CDR3 length is 15 residues. Germline trimming cut 3 bases from V and 3 bases from J; bases unmatched to any gene: 11. CDR1 and CDR2 from the germline V gene are GTSNPN and SVGIG (reference sequence). In DNA, the CDR3 is TGTGCCTGGAGCGCCGGAAGGGACAGAAACTACGAGCAGTACTTC. Protein sequence: CAWSAGRDRNYEQYF.

V and J are TRBV6-1 and TRBJ1-2; D is unresolved. This CDR3 comprises 15 residues. Looked up from germline, CDR1 is MNHNS and CDR2 is SASEGT. The V and J ends lost 1 base and 4 bases respectively, with 13 bases between them. Here the CDR3 DNA reads TGTGCCAGCAGTGAAGGGGGAGACTCCTTCTATGGCTACACCTTC. This codes for CASSEGGDSFYGYTF.

In its sample, this clone was seen a few times. The CDR3 DNA is TGCAGCGGATCGGATACGGAGTCCTATGGCTACACCTTC. Translating it yields CSGSDTESYGYTF. The rearrangement uses TRBV29-1 and TRBJ1-2; D unresolved. From germline, CDR1 is SQVTM and CDR2 ANQGSEA. Trimming removed 7 bases at V and 4 bases at J, with 16 bases between. The CDR3 length is 13 residues.

The chain recombines TRBV11-2 with TRBJ1-5, with unresolved D. The CDR3 totals 16 residues. Germline V lookup: CDR1 SGHAT, CDR2 FQNNGV. V gave up 0 bases and J gave up 0 bases, with 9 bases separating them. The CDR3 here is CASSLDNRYSNQPQHF. The CDR3 DNA follows: TGTGCCAGCAGCTTAGATAACCGGTATAGCAATCAGCCCCAGCATTTT.

Concerning this clone itself: This same CDR3 is encoded by further DNA sequences in the sample. This rearrangement joins TRBV27 to TRBJ2-2; no clear D. Trimming pared 2 bases from V and 5 bases from J, leaving 6 bases between. In germline, CDR1 is MNHEY, CDR2 SMNVEV (reference sequence). This CDR3 contains 13 residues. The CDR3 bases are TGTGCCAGCAGTTTACTGGGGACCGGGGAGCTGTTTTTT. Translated: CASSLLGTGELFF.

This clone appeared once. The chain links TRBV13 to TRBJ2-6, with TRBD2 matching 7 bases. Germline V CDR1 and CDR2: PRHDT, FYEKMQ (reference sequence). There are 18 residues in the CDR3. The J segment lost 3 bases and the V segment lost 4 bases, leaving 12 bases of the junction unmatched. The CDR3 DNA sequence: TGTGCCAGCAGCTCCCGACTAGCAAGGGGCGGTGGGGCCAACGTCCTGACTTTC. Amino acids: CASSSRLARGGGANVLTF.

This chain joins TRBV7-9 and TRBJ2-1; D unresolved. The CDR3 is 12 amino acids. The germline CDR1 and CDR2 sequences are SEHNR and FQNEAQ (reference sequence). Trimming left V 5 bases short and J 8 bases short, with 10 bases between. CDR3: CASSLVQDEQFF. The CDR3 DNA sequence: TGTGCCAGCAGCCTAGTCCAGGATGAGCAGTTCTTC. Full variable domain (missing parts from reference TRBV7-9 and TRBJ2-1): DTGVSQNPRHKITKRGQNVTFRCDPISEHNRLYWYRQTLGQGPEFLTYFQNEAQLEKSRLLSDRFSAERPKGSFSTLEIQRTEQGDSAMYLCASSLVQDEQFFGPGTRLTVL.

This sequence joins TRBV5-6 and TRBJ2-1; D gene unclear. V lost 2 bases to trimming and J lost 4 bases, with 10 bases between them. CDR1 is SGHDT and CDR2 is YYEEEE in the germline V gene. The CDR3 consists of 14 residues. DNA for the CDR3: TGTGCCAGCAGCTTTGGCCTGGGGTACAATGAGCAGTTCTTC. It encodes CASSFGLGYNEQFF. Full variable domain (outside the CDR3, taken from reference TRBV5-6 and TRBJ2-1): DAGVTQSPTHLIKTRGQQVTLRCSPKSGHDTVSWYQQALGQGPQFIFQYYEEEERQRGNFPDRFSGHQFPNYSSELNVNALLLGDSALYLCASSFGLGYNEQFFGPGTRLTVL.

Comments on this clone: Within the sample, other DNA sequences also encode this same CDR3. The rearrangement uses TRBV7-6 and TRBJ2-7; D might be TRBD1 (6 bases). Looked up from germline, CDR1 is SGHVS and CDR2 is FNYEAQ. V dropped 1 base and J dropped 2 bases, with 9 bases sitting between them. The CDR3 extends over 14 amino acids. CDR3 loop: CASSLGTAAYEQYF. The CDR3 nucleotides read TGTGCCAGCAGCTTAGGGACAGCAGCCTACGAGCAGTACTTC.

The V call is TRBV7-6, the J call TRBJ2-7; possible D gene TRBD2, 6 bases. From germline, CDR1 is SGHVS and CDR2 FNYEAQ. V lost 4 bases and J lost 1, with 11 bases in between. The CDR3 has 14 residues. The CDR3: CASSSRETSYEQYF. CDR3 DNA sequence: TGTGCCAGCAGCTCACGGGAGACTTCCTACGAGCAGTACTTC.

This chain uses TRBV10-3 with TRBJ1-3; no definite D call. This CDR3 is 14 amino acids long. V lost 8 bases to trimming and J lost 0 bases, with 11 bases between them. Per germline, CDR1 ENHRY and CDR2 SYGVKD. CDR3 protein: CAIRTDDSGNTIYF. The DNA for the CDR3 is TGTGCCATCCGGACGGACGACTCTGGAAACACCATATATTTT.

J is TRBJ2-3 and V is TRBV4-1; 13 positions agree with TRBD2. The CDR3 loop spans 20 amino acids. Unmatched junction bases numbered 17, after V lost 0 bases and J lost 8 bases. Germline V lookup: CDR1 MGHRA, CDR2 YSYEKL. CDR3 loop: CASSQDIPTTSGRFGGTQYF. DNA of the CDR3: TGCGCCAGCAGCCAAGATATCCCCACGACTAGCGGGAGGTTCGGGGGTACGCAGTATTTT.

Remarks on this clone: Other DNA sequences in the same sample also yield this CDR3. The chain carries TRBV27 and TRBJ2-1; D remains ambiguous. The CDR3 length is 13 residues. Between the trimmed V and J ends, which lost 2 bases and 6 bases, there was a span of 8 bases. CDR1 and CDR2 (germline): MNHEY, SMNVEV (reference sequence). In DNA form, the CDR3 reads TGTGCCAGCAGTTTAGGAACGGGCAATGAGCAGTTCTTC. Its protein product is CASSLGTGNEQFF.

The chain recombines TRBV5-1 with TRBJ1-5; a possible D gene is TRBD1 (6 bases). The CDR3 consists of 16 residues. V gave up 5 bases and J gave up 3 bases, with 18 bases separating them. CDR1 and CDR2 (germline): SGHRS, YFSETQ. The CDR3 reads CASSIIGQGNNQPQHF. CDR3 nucleotides: TGCGCCAGCAGTATTATTGGTCAGGGGAACAATCAGCCCCAGCATTTT.

The chain combines TRBV10-1 with TRBJ1-2; TRBD1 matches 7 bases. CDR3 length: 14 amino acids. Losses at the gene ends were 5 bases for V and 8 bases for J; bases not matched to a gene: 11. Per germline, CDR1 WNHNN and CDR2 SYGVQD (reference sequence). The CDR3 DNA reads TGCGCCAGCAGTTCGAACAGGGGTTTCGCCGGCTACACCTTC. This codes for CASSSNRGFAGYTF.

The chain has TRBV27 and TRBJ1-5; no clear D gene. The CDR3 extends over 14 amino acids. The germline V gene has CDR1 MNHEY and CDR2 SMNVEV (reference sequence). V lost 6 bases to trimming and J lost 1 base, with 10 bases between them. As DNA, the CDR3 is TGTGCCAGCAGACCACTCGGGAGCAATCAGCCCCAGCATTTT. It translates to CASRPLGSNQPQHF.

This sequence joins TRBV13 and TRBJ2-1; 7 bases map to TRBD2. The CDR3 extends over 17 amino acids. Looked up from germline, CDR1 is PRHDT and CDR2 is FYEKMQ (reference sequence). Trimming at V came to 5 bases and at J to 7 bases, leaving 17 bases not matched to a gene. The CDR3 bases are TGTGCCAGCAGCCAAGATAGACGGGAGGCCTCACGGAATGAGCAGTTCTTC. This codes for CASSQDRREASRNEQFF.

In nucleotides, the CDR3 is TGTGCCAGCAGCTTAGGACAGGGATACGACGAGCAGTACTTC. Encoded protein: CASSLGQGYDEQYF. V and J are TRBV11-3 and TRBJ2-7; 7 nucleotides match TRBD1. Germline assignment: CDR1 SGHNT and CDR2 YENEEA. The CDR3 runs 14 residues. V trimming: 1 base; J trimming: 5 bases; junction bases outside the gene matches: 5. Full variable domain (remainder filled in from reference TRBV11-3 and TRBJ2-7): EAGVVQSPRYKIIEKKQPVAFWCNPISGHNTLYWYLQNLGQGPELLIRYENEEAVDDSQLPKDRFSAERLKGVDSTLKIQPAELGDSAVYLCASSLGQGYDEQYFGPGTRLTVT.

V gene TRBV28 combines with J gene TRBJ2-5; 12 positions match TRBD2. Germline values: CDR1 MDHEN, CDR2 SYDVKM. The CDR3 has 16 amino acids. V was pared by 5 bases and J by 4 bases, with 8 bases of the junction left unmatched. For the CDR3, the DNA is TGTGCCAGCAGTCCTCGCCTAGCGGGAGGGAGAGAGACCCAGTACTTC. This sequence encodes CASSPRLAGGRETQYF.

The chain recombines TRBV11-2 with TRBJ2-7, with D tentatively TRBD1 or TRBD2 (6 bases each). The V and J ends lost 5 bases and 4 bases respectively, with 27 bases between them. Germline V gene lookup returns CDR1 SGHAT and CDR2 FQNNGV. The CDR3 sequence is 18 residues long. The CDR3: CASSPSARGVSFGYEQYF. The CDR3 region has the DNA TGTGCCAGCAGCCCGTCCGCTAGGGGGGTTTCCTTTGGATACGAGCAGTACTTC.

This sequence joins TRBV28 and TRBJ2-7, with 8 bases matching TRBD2. J was trimmed by 5 bases and V by 7 bases; bases with no gene match: 13. In germline, CDR1 is MDHEN, CDR2 SYDVKM. CDR3 length: 15 residues. CDR3 sequence (DNA): TGTGCCAGCACTAATGGGCGCGGGGGGCAGCACGAGCAGTACTTC. This gives the protein CASTNGRGGQHEQYF.